The 11 T cell receptor beta chains below all came from one sample that was sequenced in a study of CD8+ T cells in alopecia areata. Documented treatment: oral pan-JAK inhibitor, 5-10 mg twice daily. Extracted from the samples, RNA was reverse transcribed into cDNA to serve as the sequencing template. Profiling relied on immunoSEQ multiplex PCR, and the TCRdb table lists in-frame clones only, not all of them. The data hold about 210,000 clones, with approximately 72% observed a single time. Sequences were derived from CD4+ T cells sorted from blood, sampled at approximately week 44, from a patient treated with tofacitinib. These receptors were obtained from a human donor with alopecia areata.

V gene TRBV25-1 combines with J gene TRBJ1-2; D unresolved. The CDR3 runs 15 residues. Germline V lookup: CDR1 MGHDK, CDR2 SYGVNS. The V end lost 3 bases, the J end lost 0 bases, and 11 bases lay between the germline ends. The CDR3 bases are TGTGCCAGCAGTGAGGACGGTTCAGCTAACTATGGCTACACCTTC. Translated: CASSEDGSANYGYTF.

The gene calls are TRBV5-6 and TRBJ2-6; 10 bases match TRBD1. The germline V gene encodes CDR1 SGHDT and CDR2 YYEEEE. The CDR3 is 17 residues long. The junction had 4 bases not matched to a gene; V was cut back by 4 bases and J by 0 bases. CDR3 nucleotides: TGTGCCAGCAGCCAAGGGGACAGGGGCTCTGGGGCCAACGTCCTGACTTTC. Its protein is CASSQGDRGSGANVLTF.

This chain connects TRBV12-5 to TRBJ2-4; D perhaps matches TRBD2 (5 bases). The CDR3 spans 15 residues. Germline V CDR1 and CDR2: LGHNT, FRNRAP. The V end was cut by 4 bases, the J end by 0 bases, with 10 bases between. The CDR3 sequence: CASGCRELAKNIQYF. The CDR3 region has the DNA TGTGCTAGTGGTTGTCGGGAACTAGCCAAAAACATTCAGTACTTC.

This rearrangement joins TRBV6-5 to TRBJ1-5; D ambiguous. Germline V gene lookup returns CDR1 MNHEY and CDR2 SVGAGI. Trimming removed 0 bases from V and 1 base from J, with 4 bases in between. This CDR3 has 14 amino acids. CDR3 sequence: CASSYSGSNQPQHF. For the CDR3, the DNA is TGTGCCAGCAGTTACTCGGGAAGCAATCAGCCCCAGCATTTT.

This clone turned up a few times. The chain couples TRBV7-9 to TRBJ2-1; TRBD2 is a possible D gene (5 bases). The CDR3 is 11 residues long. V was cut by 11 bases and J by 7 bases, with 12 bases left in between. Germline V gene lookup returns CDR1 SEHNR and CDR2 FQNEAQ (reference sequence). CDR3 DNA: TGTGCCTCTACACCGGGGAATGAGCAGTTCTTC. This sequence encodes CASTPGNEQFF.

This chain links TRBV9 with TRBJ1-6, with D perhaps TRBD1 (6 bases). The CDR3 is 15 amino acids. V dropped 3 bases and J dropped 10 bases, with 17 bases sitting between them. Germline V gene data show CDR1 as SGDLS and CDR2 as YYNGEE. CDR3 sequence: CASSDTGGGGSPLHF. The DNA of the CDR3 is TGTGCCAGCAGCGACACTGGGGGAGGGGGATCACCCCTCCACTTT. Complete variable domain (other parts from reference TRBV9 and TRBJ1-6): DSGVTQTPKHLITATGQRVTLRCSPRSGDLSVYWYQQSLDQGLQFLIQYYNGEERAKGNILERFSAQQFPDLHSELNLSSLELGDSALYFCASSDTGGGGSPLHFGNGTRLTVT.

This clone was seen a few times. The chain uses TRBV4-3 and TRBJ1-3; TRBD1 aligns across 7 bases. The germline V gene has CDR1 LGHNA and CDR2 YSLEER. V lost 0 bases to trimming and J lost 0 bases; unmatched junction nucleotides: 11. This CDR3 is 19 amino acids long. The CDR3 coding sequence is TGCGCCAGCAGCCAAGAAGGGTACGGGACAGATCTCTCTGGAAACACCATATATTTT. Translating it yields CASSQEGYGTDLSGNTIYF.

The chain couples TRBV30 to TRBJ1-1, with 7 positions matching TRBD1. Trimming at V came to 2 bases and at J to 4 bases, leaving 4 bases not matched to a gene. Germline V CDR1 and CDR2: GTSNPN, SVGIG (reference sequence). This CDR3 is built from 13 residues. The CDR3 DNA reads TGTGCCTGGAGTCCGACAGGGACCACTGAAGCTTTCTTT. It yields the protein CAWSPTGTTEAFF.

The chain links TRBV25-1 to TRBJ1-1; TRBD1 matches 8 bases. J gave up 5 bases and V 2 bases, and 10 bases lay outside the gene matches. Germline-derived CDR1 and CDR2 are MGHDK and SYGVNS. The CDR3 is 16 amino acids. The CDR3 sequence is CASSETRTGWMTEAFF. CDR3 nucleotide sequence: TGTGCCAGCAGTGAAACTAGGACAGGGTGGATGACTGAAGCTTTCTTT.

The V call is TRBV5-1, the J call TRBJ2-4; the D gene could be TRBD1 or TRBD2 (6 bases each). Germline loops: CDR1 SGHRS, CDR2 YFSETQ. V was shortened by 0 bases and J by 8 bases, with 12 bases between the two germline ends. The CDR3 sequence is 14 residues long. CDR3 amino acids: CASSLVKEGDIQYF. CDR3 coding DNA: TGCGCCAGCAGCTTGGTCAAGGAGGGGGACATTCAGTACTTC.

V and J are TRBV29-1 and TRBJ2-3; D unresolved. Germline V gene data show CDR1 as SQVTM and CDR2 as ANQGSEA. The V and J ends lost 7 bases and 2 bases respectively, with 16 bases between them. The CDR3 loop spans 14 amino acids. The CDR3, as DNA: TGCAGCGCCGCTCCGGGCGCGGACACAGATACGCAGTATTTT. Translating gives CSAAPGADTDTQYF.